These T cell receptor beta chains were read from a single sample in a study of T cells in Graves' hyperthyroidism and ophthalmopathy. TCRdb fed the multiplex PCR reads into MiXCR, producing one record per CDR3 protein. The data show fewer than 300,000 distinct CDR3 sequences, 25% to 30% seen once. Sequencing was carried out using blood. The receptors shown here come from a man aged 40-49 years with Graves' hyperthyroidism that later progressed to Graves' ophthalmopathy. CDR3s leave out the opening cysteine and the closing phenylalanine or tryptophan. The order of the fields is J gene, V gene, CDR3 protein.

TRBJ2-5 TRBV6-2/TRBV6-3 ASKPGGSRETQY
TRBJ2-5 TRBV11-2 ASSLGTSGPLAQY
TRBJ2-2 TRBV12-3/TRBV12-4 ASRQGQSTGGELF
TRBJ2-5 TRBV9 ASSASGPGSAQY
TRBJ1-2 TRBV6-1 ASSLQIDSVYGYT
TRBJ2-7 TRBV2 ASSGFRQGAYEQY
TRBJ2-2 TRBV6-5 ASSYLLPAGGGELF
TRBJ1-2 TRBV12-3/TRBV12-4 ASSKTNRAGGYT
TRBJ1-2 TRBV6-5 ASRRSGVGYT
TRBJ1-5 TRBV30 AWSRDYSNQPQH
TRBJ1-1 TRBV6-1 ASRKRTGGGNTEAF
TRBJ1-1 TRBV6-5 ASSYESLNTEAF
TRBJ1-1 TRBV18 ASSPTGQGTNTEAF
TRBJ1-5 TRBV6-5 ASSFDDRGLANQPQH
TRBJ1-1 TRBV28 ASSLEGQGARGAF